Following are 5 T cell receptor beta chains from one sample sequenced in a study of OX40 agonist ivuxolimab in advanced cancers. TCRdb's copy holds only in-frame clones and misses some; the assay was immunoSEQ multiplex PCR. This table holds 20,000 to 25,000 clones, 84% found once. Material: CD4+ or CD8+ T cells sorted from blood, obtained in a trial of the OX40 agonist ivuxolimab. The receptor set was obtained from an adult with an advanced solid tumor such as melanoma, head and neck, liver or kidney cancer.

The gene calls are TRBV30 and TRBJ2-7; D gene ambiguous. The germline gives CDR1 GTSNPN, CDR2 SVGIG (reference sequence). The V gene lost 1 base and the J gene lost 0 bases, with 7 bases spanning the gap. The CDR3 totals 13 residues. CDR3 protein: CAWSGDFSYEQYF. The CDR3, as DNA: TGTGCCTGGAGTGGTGATTTCTCCTACGAGCAGTACTTC.

The chain employs TRBV9 and TRBJ2-5, with TRBD2 matching over 8 bases. Germline V gene sequence: CDR1 SGDLS, CDR2 YYNGEE. J lost 4 bases, V lost 3 bases, and 11 bases had no gene match. This CDR3 comprises 16 residues. CDR3 sequence reads: CASSDPGAGGLETQYF. Here the CDR3 DNA reads TGTGCCAGCAGCGACCCAGGGGCGGGAGGACTAGAGACCCAGTACTTC.

This chain uses TRBV5-1 with TRBJ2-7; 7 positions match TRBD2. Losses at the gene ends were 0 bases for V and 0 bases for J; bases not matched to a gene: 9. Germline CDR1 is SGHRS and CDR2 is YFSETQ. The CDR3 totals 17 residues. In nucleotides, the CDR3 is TGCGCCAGCAGCTTGGGAGTCGGCGGGAGAGGCTCCTACGAGCAGTACTTC. Translating gives CASSLGVGGRGSYEQYF. Based on the CDR3 plus reference TRBV5-1 and TRBJ2-7, the full variable domain is KAGVTQTPRYLIKTRGQQVTLSCSPISGHRSVSWYQQTPGQGLQFLFEYFSETQRNKGNFPGRFSGRQFSNSRSEMNVSTLELGDSALYLCASSLGVGGRGSYEQYFGPGTRLTVT.

The genes are TRBV4-1 and TRBJ1-3; 7 positions agree with TRBD1. Germline trimming cut 2 bases from V and 2 bases from J; bases unmatched to any gene: 9. Germline V gene lookup returns CDR1 MGHRA and CDR2 YSYEKL. The CDR3 sequence is 17 residues long. CDR3 sequence (DNA): TGCGCCAGCAGCCAAATCGCGCAGGGGGGACCTGGAAACACCATATATTTT. Translating it yields CASSQIAQGGPGNTIYF.

V and J are TRBV7-9 and TRBJ2-3; 8 positions match TRBD1. CDR1 and CDR2 from the germline V gene are SEHNR and FQNEAQ (reference sequence). The CDR3 runs 13 residues. J lost 7 bases, V lost 6 bases, and 6 bases had no gene match. For the CDR3, the DNA is TGTGCCAGCAGACTCGACAGGGGAAATACGCAGTATTTT. This encodes CASRLDRGNTQYF.